This paragraph covers one TCR beta chain sequence. Its antigen is currently unknown. Per germline, CDR1 SGHTA and CDR2 FQGTGA. Trimming stripped 5 bases from V and 3 bases from J, with 13 bases between. The CDR3 loop spans 14 amino acids. This specimen comes from a study of shared clonotypes between healthy human individuals. Study-level results: Clonotype sharing levels among donors were expected to vary with sequencing depth. Despite large depth, sorted-subset datasets appeared incompletely sequenced.

This table comes from immunoSEQ multiplex PCR, and its TCRdb copy is limited to in-frame clones, with some not included. There are 2.3 million or so clones in the sample; 90% to 95% occur only once, and 0.3% to 0.4% lies in the top ten. The sequencing sample was made of naive CD4+ T cells from PBMCs. The sample's subset: CD45RA+ positively selected. V usage is TRBV7-3 and J usage is TRBJ1-2, with D possibly being TRBD1 (6 bases). This clonotype originated in a young man in good health. Some clones in this sample may be carry-over from other donors' samples. In DNA form, the CDR3 reads TGTGCCAGCAGCCTTCAGCCAGGGGACTATGGCTACACCTTC. Residues: CASSLQPGDYGYTF.